Each of the 5 T cell receptor beta chains below was sequenced from the same sample in a study of T cell responses to AZD1222 COVID-19 vaccine. Some clones are missing from TCRdb's copy, which holds only in-frame ones; the method was immunoSEQ multiplex PCR. The data contain around 150,000 clones, about 93% of them singletons. The specimen was peripheral blood, collected 28 days after the second AZD1222 dose. The receptors stem from an adult who received the AZD1222 COVID-19 vaccine.

The rearrangement joins TRBV19 to TRBJ2-2, with 8 nucleotides matching TRBD1. V was pared by 5 bases and J by 2 bases, with 7 bases of the junction left unmatched. The CDR3 loop spans 16 amino acids. Germline CDR1 and CDR2: LNHDA and SQIVND (reference sequence). Written as DNA, the CDR3 is TGTGCCAGTAGTGGACAGGGTCGGGTTAACACCGGGGAGCTGTTTTTT. Translated: CASSGQGRVNTGELFF.

This chain links TRBV7-9 with TRBJ1-4; TRBD1 matches 9 bases. CDR1 and CDR2 (germline): SEHNR, FQNEAQ (reference sequence). V gave up 6 bases and J gave up 8 bases; unmatched junction bases: 10. This CDR3 has 15 amino acids. The CDR3 loop is CASSFPDRGGEKLFF. Written as DNA, the CDR3 is TGTGCCAGCAGTTTCCCGGACAGGGGTGGGGAAAAACTGTTTTTT.

This clone showed up just once. The V call is TRBV20-1, the J call TRBJ1-2; tentatively, D is TRBD1 (5 bases). CDR1 and CDR2 from the germline V gene are DFQATT and SNEGSKA (reference sequence). The CDR3 is 11 residues long. Between the trimmed V and J ends, which lost 5 bases and 8 bases, there was a span of 12 bases. The CDR3 spells CSARRDPGYTF. The CDR3 nucleotides are TGCAGTGCTCGCAGGGATCCCGGCTACACCTTC.

The J gene is TRBJ2-1, the V gene TRBV24-1; D is unclear. Germline V gives CDR1 KGHDR, CDR2 SFDVKD. Trimming removed 2 bases from V and 6 bases from J, with 7 bases in between. The CDR3 extends over 13 amino acids. The CDR3: CATSDWTSNEQFF. CDR3 nucleotide sequence: TGTGCCACCAGTGATTGGACCTCCAATGAGCAGTTCTTC.

Points on this clone: This sample also contains other DNA sequences that code for the same CDR3. The chain is built from TRBV28 and TRBJ1-1, with 8 bases lining up with TRBD1. The CDR3 loop spans 14 amino acids. Germline V gives CDR1 MDHEN, CDR2 SYDVKM. Unmatched junction bases numbered 0, after V lost 3 bases and J lost 0 bases. Here the CDR3 DNA reads TGTGCCAGCAGTTTGGGACAGGTGAACACTGAAGCTTTCTTT. This codes for CASSLGQVNTEAFF.